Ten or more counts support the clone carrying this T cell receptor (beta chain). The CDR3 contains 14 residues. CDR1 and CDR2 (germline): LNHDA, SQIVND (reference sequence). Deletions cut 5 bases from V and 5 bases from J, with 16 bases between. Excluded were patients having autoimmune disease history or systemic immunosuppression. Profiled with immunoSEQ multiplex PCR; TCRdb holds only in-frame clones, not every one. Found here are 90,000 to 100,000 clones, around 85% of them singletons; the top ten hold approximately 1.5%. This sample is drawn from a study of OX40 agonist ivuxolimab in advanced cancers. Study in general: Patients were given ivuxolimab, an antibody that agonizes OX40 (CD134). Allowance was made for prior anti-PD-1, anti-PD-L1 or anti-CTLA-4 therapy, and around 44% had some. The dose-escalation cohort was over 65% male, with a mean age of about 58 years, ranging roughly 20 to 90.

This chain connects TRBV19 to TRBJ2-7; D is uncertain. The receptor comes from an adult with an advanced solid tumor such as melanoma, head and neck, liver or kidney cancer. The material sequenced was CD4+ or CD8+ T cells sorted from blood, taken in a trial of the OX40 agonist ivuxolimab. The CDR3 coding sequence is TGTGCCAGTAGTCCCCGACGGGCAGGTAACGAGCAGTACTTC. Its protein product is CASSPRRAGNEQYF.